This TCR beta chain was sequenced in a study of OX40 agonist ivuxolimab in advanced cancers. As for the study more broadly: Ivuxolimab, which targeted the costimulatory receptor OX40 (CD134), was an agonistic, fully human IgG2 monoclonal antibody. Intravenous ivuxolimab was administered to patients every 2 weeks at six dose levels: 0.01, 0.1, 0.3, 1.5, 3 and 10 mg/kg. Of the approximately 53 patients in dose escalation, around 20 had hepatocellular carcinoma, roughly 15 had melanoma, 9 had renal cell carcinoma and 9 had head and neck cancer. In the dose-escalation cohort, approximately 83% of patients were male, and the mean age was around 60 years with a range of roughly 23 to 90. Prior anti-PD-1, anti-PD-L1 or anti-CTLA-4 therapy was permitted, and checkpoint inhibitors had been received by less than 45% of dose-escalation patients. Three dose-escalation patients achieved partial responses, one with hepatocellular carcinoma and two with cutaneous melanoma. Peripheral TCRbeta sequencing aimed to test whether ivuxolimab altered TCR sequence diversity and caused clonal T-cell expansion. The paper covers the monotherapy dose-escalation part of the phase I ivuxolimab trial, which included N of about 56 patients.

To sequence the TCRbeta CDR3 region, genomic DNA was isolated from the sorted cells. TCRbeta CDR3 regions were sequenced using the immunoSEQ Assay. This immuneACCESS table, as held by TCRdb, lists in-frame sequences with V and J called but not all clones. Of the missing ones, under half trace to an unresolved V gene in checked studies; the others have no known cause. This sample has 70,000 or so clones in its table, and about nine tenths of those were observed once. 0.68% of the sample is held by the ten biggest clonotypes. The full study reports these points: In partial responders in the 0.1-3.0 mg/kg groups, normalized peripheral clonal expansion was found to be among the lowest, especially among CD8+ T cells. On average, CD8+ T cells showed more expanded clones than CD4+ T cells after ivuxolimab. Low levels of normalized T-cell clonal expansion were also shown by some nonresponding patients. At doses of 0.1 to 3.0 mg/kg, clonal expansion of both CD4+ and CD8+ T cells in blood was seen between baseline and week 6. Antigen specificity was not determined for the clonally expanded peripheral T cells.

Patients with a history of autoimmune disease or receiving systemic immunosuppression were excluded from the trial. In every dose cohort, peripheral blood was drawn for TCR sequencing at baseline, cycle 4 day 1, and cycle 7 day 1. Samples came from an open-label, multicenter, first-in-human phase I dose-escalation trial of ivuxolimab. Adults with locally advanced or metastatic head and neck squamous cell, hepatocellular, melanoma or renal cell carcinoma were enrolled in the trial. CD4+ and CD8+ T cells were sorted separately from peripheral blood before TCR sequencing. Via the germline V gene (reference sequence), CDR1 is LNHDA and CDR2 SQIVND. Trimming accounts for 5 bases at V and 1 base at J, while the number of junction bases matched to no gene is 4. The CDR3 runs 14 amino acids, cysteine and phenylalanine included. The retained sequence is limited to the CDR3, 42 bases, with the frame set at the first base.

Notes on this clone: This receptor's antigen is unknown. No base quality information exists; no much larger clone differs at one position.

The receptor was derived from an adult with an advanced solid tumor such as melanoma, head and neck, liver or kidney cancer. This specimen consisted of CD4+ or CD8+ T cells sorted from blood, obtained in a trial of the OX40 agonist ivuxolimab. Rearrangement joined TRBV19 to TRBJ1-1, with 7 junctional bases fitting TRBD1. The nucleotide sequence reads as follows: TGTGCCAGTAGTCTAAACAGGGGGAACACTGAAGCTTTCTTT. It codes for CASSLNRGNTEAFF.